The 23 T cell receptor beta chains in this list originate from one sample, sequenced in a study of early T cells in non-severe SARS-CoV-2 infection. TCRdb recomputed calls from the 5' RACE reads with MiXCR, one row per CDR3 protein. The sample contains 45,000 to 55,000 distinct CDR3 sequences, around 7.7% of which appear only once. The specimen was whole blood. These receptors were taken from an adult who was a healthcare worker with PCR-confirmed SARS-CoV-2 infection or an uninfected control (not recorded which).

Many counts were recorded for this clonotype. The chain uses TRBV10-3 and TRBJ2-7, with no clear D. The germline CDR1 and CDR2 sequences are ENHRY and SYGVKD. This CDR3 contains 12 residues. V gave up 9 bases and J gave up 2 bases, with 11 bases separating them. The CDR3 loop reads CAISDGPYEQYF. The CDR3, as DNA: TGTGCCATTTCGGACGGACCCTACGAGCAGTACTTC.

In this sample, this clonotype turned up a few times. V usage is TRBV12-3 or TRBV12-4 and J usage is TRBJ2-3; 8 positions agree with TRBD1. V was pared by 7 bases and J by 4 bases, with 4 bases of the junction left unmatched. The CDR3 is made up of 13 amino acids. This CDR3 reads CASNGQGADTQYF. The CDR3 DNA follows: TGTGCCAGCAACGGACAGGGCGCAGATACGCAGTATTTT.

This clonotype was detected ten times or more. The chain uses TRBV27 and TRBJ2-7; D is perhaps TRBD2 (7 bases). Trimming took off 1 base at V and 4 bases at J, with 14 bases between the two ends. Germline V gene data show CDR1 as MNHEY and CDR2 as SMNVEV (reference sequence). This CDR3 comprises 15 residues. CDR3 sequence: CASSLYPGGGYEQYF. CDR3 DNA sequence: TGTGCCAGCAGTTTATATCCGGGGGGCGGGTACGAGCAGTACTTC.

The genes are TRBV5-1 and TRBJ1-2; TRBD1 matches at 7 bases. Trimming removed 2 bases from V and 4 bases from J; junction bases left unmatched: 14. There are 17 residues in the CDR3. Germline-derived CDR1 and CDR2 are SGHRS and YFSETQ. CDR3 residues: CASSFSSGTAESYGYTF. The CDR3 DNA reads TGCGCCAGCAGCTTCAGCTCCGGGACAGCAGAATCCTATGGCTACACCTTC. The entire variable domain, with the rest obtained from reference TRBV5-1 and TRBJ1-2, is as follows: KAGVTQTPRYLIKTRGQQVTLSCSPISGHRSVSWYQQTPGQGLQFLFEYFSETQRNKGNFPGRFSGRQFSNSRSEMNVSTLELGDSALYLCASSFSSGTAESYGYTFGSGTRLTVV.

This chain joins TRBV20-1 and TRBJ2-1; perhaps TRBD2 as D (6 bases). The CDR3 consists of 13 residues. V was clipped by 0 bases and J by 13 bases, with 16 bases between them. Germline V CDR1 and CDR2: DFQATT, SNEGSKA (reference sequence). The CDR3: CSARDSGEPIQFF. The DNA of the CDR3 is TGCAGTGCTAGAGATTCGGGGGAACCTATACAGTTCTTC.

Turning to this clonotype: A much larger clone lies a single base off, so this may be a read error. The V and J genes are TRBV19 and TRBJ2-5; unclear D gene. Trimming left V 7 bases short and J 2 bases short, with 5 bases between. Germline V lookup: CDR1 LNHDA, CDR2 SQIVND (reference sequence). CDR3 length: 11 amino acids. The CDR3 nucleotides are TGTGCCAGTAACGCACAAGAGACCCAGTACTTC. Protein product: CASNAQETQYF. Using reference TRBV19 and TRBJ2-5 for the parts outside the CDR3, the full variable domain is DGGITQSPKYLFRKEGQNVTLSCEQNLNHDAMYWYRQDPGQGLRLIYYSQIVNDFQKGDIAEGYSVSREKKESFPLTVTSAQKNPTAFYLCASNAQETQYFGPGTRLLVL.

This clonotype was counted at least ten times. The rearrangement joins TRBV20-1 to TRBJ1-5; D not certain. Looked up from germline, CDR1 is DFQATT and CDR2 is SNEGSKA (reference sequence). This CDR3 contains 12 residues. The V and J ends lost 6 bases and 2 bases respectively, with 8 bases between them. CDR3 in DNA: TGCAGTGCCACCCCGGGCAATCAGCCCCAGCATTTT. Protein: CSATPGNQPQHF.

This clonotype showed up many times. CDR3 DNA: TGTGCCAGCAGCCCCGTAACTTACTACGAGCAGTACTTC. It codes for CASSPVTYYEQYF. The V gene is TRBV11-2, the J gene TRBJ2-7; no reliable D call. Trimming removed 5 bases at V and 3 bases at J, with 11 bases between. Germline lookup yields CDR1 SGHAT and CDR2 FQNNGV. There are 13 residues in the CDR3.

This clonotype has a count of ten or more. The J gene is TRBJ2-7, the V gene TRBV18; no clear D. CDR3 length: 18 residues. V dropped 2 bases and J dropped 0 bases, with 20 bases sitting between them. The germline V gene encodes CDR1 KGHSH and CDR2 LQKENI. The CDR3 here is CASSPGLMPPYFSYEQYF. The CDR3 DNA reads TGTGCCAGCTCACCAGGATTAATGCCACCCTACTTCTCCTACGAGCAGTACTTC.

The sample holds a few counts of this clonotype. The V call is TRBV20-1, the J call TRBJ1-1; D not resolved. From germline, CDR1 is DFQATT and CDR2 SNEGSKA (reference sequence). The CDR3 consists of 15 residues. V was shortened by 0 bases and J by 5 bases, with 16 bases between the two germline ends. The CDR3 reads CSARDPGSSVTEAFF. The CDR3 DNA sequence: TGCAGTGCTAGAGATCCAGGCAGTTCGGTTACTGAAGCTTTCTTT.

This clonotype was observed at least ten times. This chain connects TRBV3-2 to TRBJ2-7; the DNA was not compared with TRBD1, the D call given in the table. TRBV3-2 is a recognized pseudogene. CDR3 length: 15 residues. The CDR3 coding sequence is TGTGCCAGCAGCCAAAATACAGGGGGAACCTACGAGCAGTACTTC. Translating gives CASSQNTGGTYEQYF.

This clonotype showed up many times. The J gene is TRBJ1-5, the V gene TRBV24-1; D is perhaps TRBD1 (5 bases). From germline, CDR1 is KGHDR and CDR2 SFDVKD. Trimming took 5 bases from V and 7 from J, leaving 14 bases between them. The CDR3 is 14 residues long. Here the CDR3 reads CATSASQGGQPQHF. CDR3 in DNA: TGTGCCACCAGTGCGTCCCAGGGTGGGCAGCCCCAGCATTTT.

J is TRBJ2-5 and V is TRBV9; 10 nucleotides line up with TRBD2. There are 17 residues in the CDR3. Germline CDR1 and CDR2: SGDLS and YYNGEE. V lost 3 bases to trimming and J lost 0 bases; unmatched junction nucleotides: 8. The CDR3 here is CASSAHLLAGNQETQYF. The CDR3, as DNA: TGTGCCAGCAGCGCTCACCTACTAGCGGGGAACCAAGAGACCCAGTACTTC.

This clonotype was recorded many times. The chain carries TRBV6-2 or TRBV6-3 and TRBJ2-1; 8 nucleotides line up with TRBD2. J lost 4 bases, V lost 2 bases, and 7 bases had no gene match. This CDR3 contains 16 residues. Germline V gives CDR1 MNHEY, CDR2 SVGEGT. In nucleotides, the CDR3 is TGTGCCAGCAGTTACGCTGCGGGGGGATCTTACAATGAGCAGTTCTTC. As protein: CASSYAAGGSYNEQFF.

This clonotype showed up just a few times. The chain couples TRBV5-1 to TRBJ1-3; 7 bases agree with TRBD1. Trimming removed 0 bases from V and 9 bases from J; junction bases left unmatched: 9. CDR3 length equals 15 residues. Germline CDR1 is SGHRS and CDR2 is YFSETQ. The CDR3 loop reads CASSLEGGDWGTIYF. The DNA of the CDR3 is TGCGCCAGCAGCTTGGAAGGGGGCGATTGGGGCACCATATATTTT.

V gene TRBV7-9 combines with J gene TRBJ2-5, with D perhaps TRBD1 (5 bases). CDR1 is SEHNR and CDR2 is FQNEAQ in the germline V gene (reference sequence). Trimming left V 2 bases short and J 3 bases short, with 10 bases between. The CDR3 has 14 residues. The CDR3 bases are TGTGCCAGCAGCTTAATTGTCAGGGAAGAGACCCAGTACTTC. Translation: CASSLIVREETQYF.

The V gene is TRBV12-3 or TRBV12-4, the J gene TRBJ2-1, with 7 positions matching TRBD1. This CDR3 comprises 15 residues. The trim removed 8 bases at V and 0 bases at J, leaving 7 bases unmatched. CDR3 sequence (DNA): TGTGCCAGCTGGATCGGGACAGACTCCTACAATGAGCAGTTCTTC. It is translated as CASWIGTDSYNEQFF.

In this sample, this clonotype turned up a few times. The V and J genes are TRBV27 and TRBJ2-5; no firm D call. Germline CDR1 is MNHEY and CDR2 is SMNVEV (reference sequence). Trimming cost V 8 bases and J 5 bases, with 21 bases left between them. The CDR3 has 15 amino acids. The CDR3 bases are TGTGCCAGCGCCGAGGACCCAAATAATCAGGAGACCCAGTACTTC. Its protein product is CASAEDPNNQETQYF.

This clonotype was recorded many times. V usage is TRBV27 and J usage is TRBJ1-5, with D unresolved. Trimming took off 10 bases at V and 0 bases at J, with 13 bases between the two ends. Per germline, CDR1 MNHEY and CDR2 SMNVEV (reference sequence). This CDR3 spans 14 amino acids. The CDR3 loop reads CATEKPFSNQPQHF. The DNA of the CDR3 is TGTGCCACCGAGAAGCCCTTTAGCAATCAGCCCCAGCATTTT.

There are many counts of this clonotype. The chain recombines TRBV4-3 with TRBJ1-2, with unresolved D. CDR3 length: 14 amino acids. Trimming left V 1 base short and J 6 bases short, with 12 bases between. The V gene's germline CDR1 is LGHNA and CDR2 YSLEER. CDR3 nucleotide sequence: TGCGCCAGCAGCCAAGGGTCTGGAAGACATGGCTACACCTTC. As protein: CASSQGSGRHGYTF.

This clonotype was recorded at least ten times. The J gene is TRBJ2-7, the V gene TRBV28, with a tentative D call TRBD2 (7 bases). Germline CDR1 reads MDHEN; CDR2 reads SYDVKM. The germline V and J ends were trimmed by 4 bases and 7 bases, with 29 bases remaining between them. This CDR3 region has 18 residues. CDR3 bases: TGTGCCAGCAGTTCCCCAATTATATCGACAGGAAGAGCGGGAGAGCAGTACTTC. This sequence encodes CASSSPIISTGRAGEQYF.

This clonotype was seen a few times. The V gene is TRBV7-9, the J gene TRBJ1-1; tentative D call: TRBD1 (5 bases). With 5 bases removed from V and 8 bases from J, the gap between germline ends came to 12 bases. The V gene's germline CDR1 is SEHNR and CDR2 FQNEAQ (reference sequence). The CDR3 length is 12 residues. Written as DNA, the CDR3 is TGTGCCAGCAGCCTAAGAGGGGCCGAAGCTTTCTTT. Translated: CASSLRGAEAFF.

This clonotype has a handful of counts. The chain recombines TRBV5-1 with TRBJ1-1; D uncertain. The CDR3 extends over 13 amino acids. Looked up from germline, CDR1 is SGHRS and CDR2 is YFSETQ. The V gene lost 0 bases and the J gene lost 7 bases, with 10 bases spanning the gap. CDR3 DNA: TGCGCCAGCAGCTTGGAGGCGAACGTTGAAGCTTTCTTT. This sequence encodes CASSLEANVEAFF.